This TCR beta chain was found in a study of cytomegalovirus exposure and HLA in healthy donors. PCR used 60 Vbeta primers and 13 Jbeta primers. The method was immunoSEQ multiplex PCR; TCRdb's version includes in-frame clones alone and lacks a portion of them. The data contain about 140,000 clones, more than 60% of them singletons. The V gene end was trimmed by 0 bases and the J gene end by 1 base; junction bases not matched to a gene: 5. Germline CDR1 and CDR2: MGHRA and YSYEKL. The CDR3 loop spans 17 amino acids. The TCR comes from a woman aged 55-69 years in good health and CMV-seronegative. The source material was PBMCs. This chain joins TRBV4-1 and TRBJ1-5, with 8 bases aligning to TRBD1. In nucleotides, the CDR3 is TGCGCCAGCAGCCAAGATATGGACAGGGAGAGCAATCAGCCCCAGCATTTT. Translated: CASSQDMDRESNQPQHF.